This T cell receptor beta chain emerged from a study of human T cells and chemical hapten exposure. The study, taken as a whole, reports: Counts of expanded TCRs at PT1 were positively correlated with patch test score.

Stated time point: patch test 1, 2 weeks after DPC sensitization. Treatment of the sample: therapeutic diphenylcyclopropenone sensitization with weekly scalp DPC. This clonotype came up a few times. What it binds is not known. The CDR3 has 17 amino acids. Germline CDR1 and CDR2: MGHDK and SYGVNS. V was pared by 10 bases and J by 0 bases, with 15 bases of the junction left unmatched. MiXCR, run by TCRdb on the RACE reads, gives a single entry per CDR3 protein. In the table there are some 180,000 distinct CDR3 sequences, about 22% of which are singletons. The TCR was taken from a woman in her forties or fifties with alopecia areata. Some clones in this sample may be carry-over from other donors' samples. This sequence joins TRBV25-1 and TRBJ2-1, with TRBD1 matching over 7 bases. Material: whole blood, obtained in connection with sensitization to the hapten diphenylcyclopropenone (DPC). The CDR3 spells CATERGQRTSSYNEQFF. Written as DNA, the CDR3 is TGTGCCACCGAGAGGGGGCAGCGAACGAGCTCCTACAATGAGCAGTTCTTC.